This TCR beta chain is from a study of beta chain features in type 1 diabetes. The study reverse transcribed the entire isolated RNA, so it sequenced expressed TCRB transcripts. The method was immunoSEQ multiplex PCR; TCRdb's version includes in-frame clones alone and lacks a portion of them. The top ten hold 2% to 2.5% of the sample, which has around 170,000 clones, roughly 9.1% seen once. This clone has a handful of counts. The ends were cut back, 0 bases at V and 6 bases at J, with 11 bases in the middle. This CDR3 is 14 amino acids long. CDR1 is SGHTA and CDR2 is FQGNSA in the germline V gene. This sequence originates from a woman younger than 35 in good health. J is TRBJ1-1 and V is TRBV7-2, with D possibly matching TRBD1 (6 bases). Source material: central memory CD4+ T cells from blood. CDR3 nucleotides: TGTGCCAGCAGCTTAGCCCGGGACACCCCTGAAGCTTTCTTT. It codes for CASSLARDTPEAFF.